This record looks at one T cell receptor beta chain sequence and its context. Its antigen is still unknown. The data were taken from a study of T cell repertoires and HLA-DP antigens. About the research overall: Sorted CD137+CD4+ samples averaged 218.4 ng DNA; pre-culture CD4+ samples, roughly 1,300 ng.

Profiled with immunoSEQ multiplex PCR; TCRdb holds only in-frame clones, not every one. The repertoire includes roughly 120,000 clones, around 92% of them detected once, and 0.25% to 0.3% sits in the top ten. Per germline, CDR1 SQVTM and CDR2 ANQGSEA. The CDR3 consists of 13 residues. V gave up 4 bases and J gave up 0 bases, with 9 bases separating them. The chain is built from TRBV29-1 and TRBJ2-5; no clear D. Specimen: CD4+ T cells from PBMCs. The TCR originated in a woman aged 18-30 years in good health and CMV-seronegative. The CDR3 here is CSVVAPYQETQYF. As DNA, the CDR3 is TGCAGCGTTGTCGCCCCGTACCAAGAGACCCAGTACTTC.